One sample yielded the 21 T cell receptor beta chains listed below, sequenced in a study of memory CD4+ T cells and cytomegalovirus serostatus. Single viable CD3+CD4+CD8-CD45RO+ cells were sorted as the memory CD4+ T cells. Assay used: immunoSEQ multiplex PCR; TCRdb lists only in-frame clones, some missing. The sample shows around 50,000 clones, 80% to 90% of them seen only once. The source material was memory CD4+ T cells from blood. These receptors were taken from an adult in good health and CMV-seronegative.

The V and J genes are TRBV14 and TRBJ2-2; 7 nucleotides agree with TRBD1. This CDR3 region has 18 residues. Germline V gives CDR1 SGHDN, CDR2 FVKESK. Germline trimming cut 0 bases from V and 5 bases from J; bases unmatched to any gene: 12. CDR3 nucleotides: TGTGCCAGCAGCCAAGAAACCGTGGCAGGGGGATTTACCGGGGAGCTGTTTTTT. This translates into CASSQETVAGGFTGELFF.

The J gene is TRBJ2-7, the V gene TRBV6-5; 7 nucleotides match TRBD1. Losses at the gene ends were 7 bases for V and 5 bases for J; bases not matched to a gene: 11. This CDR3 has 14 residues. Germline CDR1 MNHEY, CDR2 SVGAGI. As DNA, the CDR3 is TGTGCCAGCACCAAGACAGGGTCAGGGGACGAGCAGTACTTC. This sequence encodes CASTKTGSGDEQYF.

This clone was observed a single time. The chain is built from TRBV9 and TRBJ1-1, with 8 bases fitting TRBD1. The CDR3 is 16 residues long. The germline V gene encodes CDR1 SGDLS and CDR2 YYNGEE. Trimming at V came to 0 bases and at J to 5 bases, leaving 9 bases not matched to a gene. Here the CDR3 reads CASSVGQGTVGTEAFF. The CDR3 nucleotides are TGTGCCAGCAGCGTAGGACAGGGGACCGTTGGGACTGAAGCTTTCTTT.

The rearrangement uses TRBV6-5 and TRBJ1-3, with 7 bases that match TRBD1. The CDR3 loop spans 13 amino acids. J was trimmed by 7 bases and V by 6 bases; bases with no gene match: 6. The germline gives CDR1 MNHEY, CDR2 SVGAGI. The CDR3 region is CASRTGERNTIYF. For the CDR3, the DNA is TGTGCCAGCAGAACAGGGGAGAGGAACACCATATATTTT.

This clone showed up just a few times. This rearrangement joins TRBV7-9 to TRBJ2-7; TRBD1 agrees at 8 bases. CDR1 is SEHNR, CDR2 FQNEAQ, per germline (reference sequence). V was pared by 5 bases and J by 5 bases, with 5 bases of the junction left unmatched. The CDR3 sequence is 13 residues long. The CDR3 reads CASSIGQGHEQYF. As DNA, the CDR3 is TGTGCCAGCAGCATAGGACAGGGCCACGAGCAGTACTTC. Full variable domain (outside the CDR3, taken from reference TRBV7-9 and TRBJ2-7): DTGVSQNPRHKITKRGQNVTFRCDPISEHNRLYWYRQTLGQGPEFLTYFQNEAQLEKSRLLSDRFSAERPKGSFSTLEIQRTEQGDSAMYLCASSIGQGHEQYFGPGTRLTVT.

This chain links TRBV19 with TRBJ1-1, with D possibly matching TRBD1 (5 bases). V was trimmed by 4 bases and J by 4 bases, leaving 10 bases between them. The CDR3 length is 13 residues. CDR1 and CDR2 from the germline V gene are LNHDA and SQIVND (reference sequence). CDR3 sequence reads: CASSKAGTTEAFF. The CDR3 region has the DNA TGTGCCAGTAGTAAGGCAGGGACCACTGAAGCTTTCTTT.

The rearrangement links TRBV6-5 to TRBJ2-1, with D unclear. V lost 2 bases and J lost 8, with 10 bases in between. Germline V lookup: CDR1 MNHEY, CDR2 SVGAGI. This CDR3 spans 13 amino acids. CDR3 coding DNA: TGTGCCAGCAGTTACCCGAGTAGCTATGAGCAGTTCTTC. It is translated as CASSYPSSYEQFF.

DNA of the CDR3: TGTGCCAGCTCACCAGCCGGAGGGGGGAGTGGCACAGATACGCAGTATTTT. Residues: CASSPAGGGSGTDTQYF. V gene TRBV18 combines with J gene TRBJ2-3; D tentatively reads TRBD1 or TRBD2 (6 bases each). V lost 2 bases, J lost 1 base, and 16 bases lay in between. The CDR3 runs 17 residues. Germline CDR1 reads KGHSH; CDR2 reads LQKENI.

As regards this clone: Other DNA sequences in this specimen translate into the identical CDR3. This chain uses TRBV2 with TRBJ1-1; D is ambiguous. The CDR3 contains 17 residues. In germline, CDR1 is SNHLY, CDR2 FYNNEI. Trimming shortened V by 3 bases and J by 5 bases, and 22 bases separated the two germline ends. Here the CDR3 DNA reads TGTGCCAGCAGTGATGCGAGGGCTGTTGGCATGATGACTGAAGCTTTCTTT. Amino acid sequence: CASSDARAVGMMTEAFF.

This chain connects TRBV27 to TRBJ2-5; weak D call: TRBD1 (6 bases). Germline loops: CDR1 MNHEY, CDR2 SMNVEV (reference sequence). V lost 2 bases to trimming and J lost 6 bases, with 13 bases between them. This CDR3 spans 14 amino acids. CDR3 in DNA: TGTGCCAGCAGTTTACAGGGGAAGTTGCAGACCCAGTACTTC. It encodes CASSLQGKLQTQYF.

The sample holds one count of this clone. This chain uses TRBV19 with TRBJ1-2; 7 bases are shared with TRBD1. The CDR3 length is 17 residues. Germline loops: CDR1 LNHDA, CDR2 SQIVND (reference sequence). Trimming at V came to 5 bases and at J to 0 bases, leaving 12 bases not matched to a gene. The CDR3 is CASSPSGTARANYGYTF. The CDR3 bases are TGTGCCAGTAGTCCGTCAGGGACAGCCAGAGCTAACTATGGCTACACCTTC.

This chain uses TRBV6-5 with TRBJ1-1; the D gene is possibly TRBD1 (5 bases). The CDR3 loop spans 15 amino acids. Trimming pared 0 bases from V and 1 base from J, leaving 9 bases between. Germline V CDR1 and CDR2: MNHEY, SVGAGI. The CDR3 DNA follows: TGTGCCAGCAGTTACTCGAACAGGCCGAACACTGAAGCTTTCTTT. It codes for CASSYSNRPNTEAFF.

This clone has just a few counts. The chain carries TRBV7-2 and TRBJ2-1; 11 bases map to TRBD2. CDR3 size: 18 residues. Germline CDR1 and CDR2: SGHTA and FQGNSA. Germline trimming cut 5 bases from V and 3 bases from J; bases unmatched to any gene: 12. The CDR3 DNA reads TGTGCCAGCAGCCCCCGGACTAGCGGGCAACGATTCTACAATGAGCAGTTCTTC. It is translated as CASSPRTSGQRFYNEQFF.

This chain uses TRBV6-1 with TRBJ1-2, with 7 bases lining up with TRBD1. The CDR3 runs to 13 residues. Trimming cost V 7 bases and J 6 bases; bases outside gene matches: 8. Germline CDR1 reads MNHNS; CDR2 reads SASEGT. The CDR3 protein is CASIFTGEDGYTF. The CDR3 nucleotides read TGTGCCAGCATTTTCACAGGGGAGGATGGCTACACCTTC.

CDR3 residues: CASSQHTLKETQYF. DNA for the CDR3: TGCGCCAGCAGCCAACATACACTTAAAGAGACCCAGTACTTC. The V call is TRBV23-1, the J call TRBJ2-5, with D unresolved. TRBV23-1 is noted as an ORF with a role that remains uncertain. V was pared by 6 bases and J by 3 bases, with 14 bases between. The CDR3 contains 14 residues.

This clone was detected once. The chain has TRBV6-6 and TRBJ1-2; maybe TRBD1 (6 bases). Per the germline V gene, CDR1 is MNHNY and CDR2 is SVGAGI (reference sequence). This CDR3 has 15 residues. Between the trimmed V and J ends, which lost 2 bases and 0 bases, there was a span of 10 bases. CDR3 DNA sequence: TGTGCCAGCAGTTACCTCGGGGGCCCTAACTATGGCTACACCTTC. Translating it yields CASSYLGGPNYGYTF.

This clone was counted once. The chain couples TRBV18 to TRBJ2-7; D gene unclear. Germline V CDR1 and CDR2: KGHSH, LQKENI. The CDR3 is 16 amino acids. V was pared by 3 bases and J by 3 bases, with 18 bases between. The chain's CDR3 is CASSPPYERSNYEQYF. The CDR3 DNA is TGTGCCAGCTCACCCCCCTACGAGCGCTCGAACTACGAGCAGTACTTC.

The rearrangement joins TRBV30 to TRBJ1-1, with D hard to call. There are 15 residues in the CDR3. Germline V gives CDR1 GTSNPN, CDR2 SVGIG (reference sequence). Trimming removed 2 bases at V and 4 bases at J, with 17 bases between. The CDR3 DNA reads TGTGCCTGGAGTCACCTGGGGTCGAGGGCCACTGAAGCTTTCTTT. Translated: CAWSHLGSRATEAFF.

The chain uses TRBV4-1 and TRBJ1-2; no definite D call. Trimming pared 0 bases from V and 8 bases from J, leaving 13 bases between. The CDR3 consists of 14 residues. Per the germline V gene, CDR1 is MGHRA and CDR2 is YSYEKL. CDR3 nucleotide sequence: TGCGCCAGCAGCCAAGAGGTGCGGGGAGACGGCTACACCTTC. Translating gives CASSQEVRGDGYTF.

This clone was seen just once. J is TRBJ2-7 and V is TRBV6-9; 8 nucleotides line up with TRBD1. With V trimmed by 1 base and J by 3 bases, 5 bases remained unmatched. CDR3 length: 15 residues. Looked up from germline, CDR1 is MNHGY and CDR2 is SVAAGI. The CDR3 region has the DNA TGTGCCAGCAGTTATTACGGGACAGGTTACTACGAGCAGTACTTC. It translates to CASSYYGTGYYEQYF.

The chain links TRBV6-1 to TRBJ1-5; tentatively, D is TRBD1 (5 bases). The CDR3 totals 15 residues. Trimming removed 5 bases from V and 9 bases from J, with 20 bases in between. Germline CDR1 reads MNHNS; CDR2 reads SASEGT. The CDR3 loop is CASSPYGGSSGPQHF. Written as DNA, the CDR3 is TGTGCCAGCAGTCCCTACGGGGGGAGCAGCGGGCCCCAGCATTTT.